Listed here are 6 T cell receptor beta chains from one sample, sequenced in a study of shared clonotypes between healthy human individuals (dated by TCRdb to 2018 to 2020). Library preparation employed the immunoSEQ multiplex PCR assay. Drawn from immuneACCESS, this table holds only the in-frame rearrangements with V and J called that TCRdb kept. Clones are partly lost; checked studies trace under half to an unresolved V gene and leave the rest unexplained. The sample table shows some 2,400,000 clones, and around 95% are seen once. More than 0.1% of the sample goes to the ten largest clones. The sequenced sample was naive CD4+ T cells sorted from blood. The intended sense of this specimen's cell subset or site label: CD45RA+ positively selected. The receptor source for this set is a man between 18 and 35 years old in good health.

The CDR3 sequence is CASSPRTSVGNIQYF. CDR3 DNA sequence: TGTGCCAGCAGTCCTCGGACTAGCGTGGGAAACATTCAGTACTTC. The V gene is TRBV27, the J gene TRBJ2-4; 9 bases match TRBD2. The J segment lost 6 bases and the V segment lost 5 bases, leaving 8 bases of the junction unmatched. Germline-derived CDR1 and CDR2 are MNHEY and SMNVEV (reference sequence). The CDR3 runs 15 residues.

This sequence joins TRBV4-3 and TRBJ2-7; 7 bases are shared with TRBD1. Germline trimming cut 1 base from V and 2 bases from J; bases unmatched to any gene: 2. Germline assignment: CDR1 LGHNA and CDR2 YSLEER. This CDR3 region has 14 residues. Here the CDR3 DNA reads TGCGCCAGCAGCCAAGCAGGGGGAGCCTACGAGCAGTACTTC. Amino acids: CASSQAGGAYEQYF.

In regard to this clone: The same CDR3 arises from other DNA sequences in this sample as well. This rearrangement joins TRBV18 to TRBJ1-2, with 9 bases matching TRBD1. Germline-derived CDR1 and CDR2 are KGHSH and LQKENI. The CDR3 loop spans 15 amino acids. After removal of 3 bases from V and 2 bases from J, the junction contained 4 bases not matched to a gene. CDR3 nucleotides: TGTGCCAGCTCACCGCCTGACAGGGGGAACTATGGCTACACCTTC. Translation: CASSPPDRGNYGYTF. Variable domain in full (rest from reference TRBV18 and TRBJ1-2): NAGVMQNPRHLVRRRGQEARLRCSPMKGHSHVYWYRQLPEEGLKFMVYLQKENIIDESGMPKERFSAEFPKEGPSILRIQQVVRGDSAAYFCASSPPDRGNYGYTFGSGTRLTVV.

The chain couples TRBV18 to TRBJ2-1, with D uncertain. Germline CDR1 is KGHSH and CDR2 is LQKENI. The CDR3 loop spans 14 amino acids. The V and J ends lost 1 base and 4 bases respectively, with 8 bases between them. CDR3 loop: CASSPRGSYNEQFF. The CDR3 bases are TGTGCCAGCTCACCACGGGGAAGTTACAATGAGCAGTTCTTC. The full variable domain, rest sourced from reference TRBV18 and TRBJ2-1, is NAGVMQNPRHLVRRRGQEARLRCSPMKGHSHVYWYRQLPEEGLKFMVYLQKENIIDESGMPKERFSAEFPKEGPSILRIQQVVRGDSAAYFCASSPRGSYNEQFFGPGTRLTVL.

The rearrangement links TRBV7-6 to TRBJ2-3, with TRBD2 matching 7 bases. CDR1 and CDR2 from the germline V gene are SGHVS and FNYEAQ. The length of the CDR3 is 14 residues. With V trimmed by 3 bases and J by 4 bases, 4 bases remained unmatched. CDR3 bases: TGTGCCAGCAGCTTGGGGCGGGAGTCAGATACGCAGTATTTT. It codes for CASSLGRESDTQYF.

The rearrangement links TRBV9 to TRBJ2-3; 13 bases are shared with TRBD2. The CDR3 covers 16 residues. V lost 3 bases and J lost 6; bases outside the gene matches: 7. The germline CDR1 and CDR2 sequences are SGDLS and YYNGEE. The CDR3 loop reads CASSALLAGGRDTQYF. The CDR3 coding sequence is TGTGCCAGCAGCGCTCTACTAGCGGGGGGGCGGGATACGCAGTATTTT.